The present T cell receptor beta chain was sequenced within a study of shared clonotypes between healthy human individuals. Assay runs were performed at deep level. Produced via immunoSEQ multiplex PCR; TCRdb's table is partial and in-frame only. This repertoire shows hundreds of thousands of clones, roughly 97% found once; its top ten account for approximately 0.057%. The V and J ends lost 10 bases and 7 bases, in that order; junction bases with no gene match: 14. This CDR3 region has 15 residues. Germline CDR1 reads MNHNY; CDR2 reads SVGAGI (reference sequence). The source is a young woman in good health. The sample taken for sequencing was naive CD4+ T cells sorted from blood. The subset denotes: CD45RA+ positively selected. The chain joins TRBV6-6 to TRBJ1-5, with 9 bases that match TRBD1. The chain's CDR3 is CATRPGQGLWQPQHF. The CDR3 DNA follows: TGTGCCACCCGACCGGGACAGGGATTGTGGCAGCCCCAGCATTTT.